Below, 5 T cell receptor beta chains from the same sample are listed, as sequenced in a study of cytomegalovirus exposure and HLA in healthy donors. The PCR had 60 Vbeta and 13 Jbeta primers. TCRdb's copy holds only in-frame clones and misses some; the assay was immunoSEQ multiplex PCR. The data contain approximately 100,000 clones, 74% of them seen just once; the ten biggest clones take up around 2%. Material for sequencing was PBMCs. The receptors stem from a human donor in good health.

The CDR3 is CASSTYHQGAVNQPQHF. Here the CDR3 DNA reads TGTGCCAGTAGTACCTACCATCAGGGGGCAGTAAATCAGCCCCAGCATTTT. V gene TRBV19 combines with J gene TRBJ1-5; TRBD1 aligns across 8 bases. This CDR3 spans 17 amino acids. Germline assignment: CDR1 LNHDA and CDR2 SQIVND (reference sequence). J was trimmed by 4 bases and V by 4 bases; bases with no gene match: 12. Full variable domain (remainder filled in from reference TRBV19 and TRBJ1-5): DGGITQSPKYLFRKEGQNVTLSCEQNLNHDAMYWYRQDPGQGLRLIYYSQIVNDFQKGDIAEGYSVSREKKESFPLTVTSAQKNPTAFYLCASSTYHQGAVNQPQHFGDGTRLSIL.

The V and J genes are TRBV5-1 and TRBJ2-5; D possibly corresponds to TRBD1 (5 bases). The CDR3 length is 13 residues. Germline loops: CDR1 SGHRS, CDR2 YFSETQ. Trimming removed 0 bases from V and 2 bases from J, with 5 bases in between. CDR3 coding DNA: TGCGCCAGCAGCTTGGGACAGCAAGAGACCCAGTACTTC. Translation: CASSLGQQETQYF.

The chain links TRBV4-3 to TRBJ2-3; 12 bases agree with TRBD2. The CDR3 totals 16 residues. CDR1 is LGHNA, CDR2 YSLEER, per germline. Trimming cost V 1 base and J 6 bases; bases outside gene matches: 5. The DNA for the CDR3 is TGCGCCAGCAGCCAAGGACTAGCGGGGGCCAGGGATACGCAGTATTTT. Translated, it gives CASSQGLAGARDTQYF.

The sample holds one count of this clone. The rearrangement links TRBV12-5 to TRBJ2-2; D might be TRBD2 (6 bases). The CDR3 has 13 residues. V was trimmed by 4 bases and J by 6 bases, leaving 9 bases between them. Germline-derived CDR1 and CDR2 are LGHNT and FRNRAP. CDR3 protein: CASGSPGAGELFF. DNA for the CDR3: TGTGCTAGTGGTTCCCCGGGGGCCGGGGAGCTGTTTTTT. Looking up the rest from reference TRBV12-5 and TRBJ2-2 gives the full variable domain: DARVTQTPRHKVTEMGQEVTMRCQPILGHNTVFWYRQTMMQGLELLAYFRNRAPLDDSGMPKDRFSAEMPDATLATLKIQPSEPRDSAVYFCASGSPGAGELFFGEGSRLTVL.

The chain employs TRBV5-1 and TRBJ1-6, with D possibly matching TRBD1 (6 bases). The CDR3 runs to 17 residues. Trimming stripped 4 bases from V and 5 bases from J, with 19 bases between. Germline V gene sequence: CDR1 SGHRS, CDR2 YFSETQ. CDR3 bases: TGCGCCAGCAGCCGGCTAGAGAGACAGGCTAATAATTCACCCCTCCACTTT. This codes for CASSRLERQANNSPLHF.